Presented here are 15 T cell receptor beta chains from one specimen sequenced in a study of PD-1 blockade in classical Hodgkin lymphoma (dated by TCRdb to 2020 to 2021). The sample's time point, from its label and the paper: cycle 4 day 1 (C4D1), after 5 to 7 weeks of nivolumab. Every trial patient had relapsed following autologous stem cell transplantation, and prior brentuximab vedotin exposure was what differed among cohorts A, B and C. The library was made by the immunoSEQ multiplex PCR assay. Here the immuneACCESS table is served through TCRdb, limited to in-frame sequences with V and J called. Missing clones are a known gap in these copies; in checked studies unresolved V genes cover under half, and the rest lacks a known reason. For this sample there are about 110,000 clones; roughly 90% appear just once. Clones ranked in the top ten supply around 20% of the sample. The sample was peripheral blood mononuclear cells (PBMCs), taken before the fourth cycle of nivolumab. These receptors were collected from a human donor with classical Hodgkin lymphoma.

The chain is built from TRBV4-1 and TRBJ1-1; D remains unclear. CDR1 is MGHRA, CDR2 YSYEKL, per germline. The V end lost 1 base, the J end lost 2 bases, and 11 bases lay between the germline ends. This CDR3 comprises 15 residues. The CDR3 DNA reads TGCGCCAGCAGCCAAGTAACCGACTTTAACACTGAAGCTTTCTTT. Translated: CASSQVTDFNTEAFF.

V gene TRBV18 combines with J gene TRBJ1-1; TRBD1 matches 7 bases. This CDR3 spans 14 amino acids. The V segment lost 2 bases and the J segment 4 bases; nucleotides outside the gene matches: 4. Germline assignment: CDR1 KGHSH and CDR2 LQKENI. The CDR3 region is CASSPTGDVTEAFF. The CDR3 DNA follows: TGTGCCAGCTCACCAACAGGGGATGTCACTGAAGCTTTCTTT.

The rearrangement uses TRBV19 and TRBJ2-7; no firm D call. Germline assignment: CDR1 LNHDA and CDR2 SQIVND (reference sequence). The CDR3 has 14 amino acids. Between the trimmed V and J ends, which lost 3 bases and 1 base, there was a span of 10 bases. The CDR3 reads CASSIFSGSYEQYF. The CDR3 region has the DNA TGTGCCAGTAGTATTTTTTCAGGTTCCTACGAGCAGTACTTC.

This sequence joins TRBV11-1 and TRBJ2-4; D gene unclear. Germline V gene lookup returns CDR1 SGHAT and CDR2 FQDESV (reference sequence). Deletions cut 0 bases from V and 5 bases from J, with 8 bases between. The CDR3 length is 14 residues. The CDR3 reads CASSLAARENIQYF. CDR3 bases: TGTGCCAGCAGCTTAGCGGCGAGAGAAAACATTCAGTACTTC.

This clone has only one observation. V is TRBV19 and J is TRBJ2-2, with 8 bases identical to TRBD2. The germline V gene encodes CDR1 LNHDA and CDR2 SQIVND (reference sequence). This CDR3 is built from 16 residues. Losses at the gene ends were 4 bases for V and 1 base for J; bases not matched to a gene: 5. CDR3: CASSTPGLVNTGELFF. The CDR3, as DNA: TGTGCCAGTAGTACCCCGGGACTAGTGAACACCGGGGAGCTGTTTTTT.

The CDR3 DNA is TGTGCCAGCATCCAGGGACAGACGAACACTGAAGCTTTCTTT. Its protein is CASIQGQTNTEAFF. The J gene is TRBJ1-1, the V gene TRBV7-9; 7 bases line up with TRBD1. The CDR3 spans 14 residues. Germline V gene lookup returns CDR1 SEHNR and CDR2 FQNEAQ (reference sequence). V shed 7 bases, J shed 1 base, and the junction held 6 bases outside the gene matches.

The chain uses TRBV28 and TRBJ2-1; D may be TRBD1 (7 bases). This CDR3 has 14 residues. Germline-derived CDR1 and CDR2 are MDHEN and SYDVKM. Trimming left V 3 bases short and J 6 bases short, with 12 bases between. CDR3 nucleotide sequence: TGTGCCAGCAGTTTGGAGGGGGCGACCAATGAGCAGTTCTTC. It translates to CASSLEGATNEQFF.

The chain couples TRBV14 to TRBJ2-2, with D possibly matching TRBD1 (6 bases). Trimming pared 0 bases from V and 6 bases from J, leaving 14 bases between. From germline, CDR1 is SGHDN and CDR2 FVKESK. CDR3 length: 16 amino acids. The CDR3, as DNA: TGTGCCAGCAGCCAAGAACAGGGTTGGGATTCCGGGGAGCTGTTTTTT. It is translated as CASSQEQGWDSGELFF.

This chain uses TRBV7-2 with TRBJ2-1; D is possibly TRBD1 (5 bases). CDR1 and CDR2 from the germline V gene are SGHTA and FQGNSA. This CDR3 has 15 residues. V lost 5 bases and J 8 bases, leaving 19 bases between the germline ends. The CDR3 DNA sequence: TGTGCCAGCAGCCCGGTGGCTACCACGACAGATGAGCAGTTCTTC. It is translated as CASSPVATTTDEQFF.

This sequence joins TRBV6-4 and TRBJ1-5, with a weak D call TRBD1 (6 bases). Germline V gives CDR1 MRHNA, CDR2 SNTAGT. The CDR3 contains 14 residues. V lost 5 bases, J lost 4 bases, and 12 bases lay in between. CDR3 in amino acids: CASSKQGRNQPQHF. As DNA, the CDR3 is TGTGCCAGCAGTAAACAGGGCAGGAATCAGCCCCAGCATTTT.

The V and J genes are TRBV11-2 and TRBJ2-1; D ambiguous. Trimming shortened V by 5 bases and J by 4 bases, and 15 bases separated the two germline ends. Germline V gives CDR1 SGHAT, CDR2 FQNNGV. The CDR3 sequence is 15 residues long. CDR3 DNA: TGTGCCAGCAGCCTACAGCCCCAACAGTACAATGAGCAGTTCTTC. Its protein product is CASSLQPQQYNEQFF.

The chain employs TRBV4-1 and TRBJ1-6; possible D gene TRBD1, 6 bases. Germline values: CDR1 MGHRA, CDR2 YSYEKL. V was clipped by 3 bases and J by 9 bases, with 12 bases between them. The length of the CDR3 is 14 residues. The CDR3 here is CASSQEVRGSPLHF. CDR3 nucleotides: TGCGCCAGCAGCCAGGAGGTCAGGGGTTCACCCCTCCACTTT.

This chain connects TRBV6-1 to TRBJ1-2; weak D call: TRBD1 (6 bases). CDR3 length: 13 residues. Germline CDR1 and CDR2: MNHNS and SASEGT. Deletions cut 6 bases from V and 4 bases from J, with 12 bases between. The CDR3 bases are TGTGCCAGCAGGGAACAGGGTTTCTATGGCTACACCTTC. Its protein product is CASREQGFYGYTF.

This clone was observed a single time. The rearrangement links TRBV15 to TRBJ1-4, with D unclear. V lost 3 bases and J 4 bases, leaving 15 bases between the germline ends. Looked up from germline, CDR1 is LNHNV and CDR2 is YYDKDF (reference sequence). The CDR3 consists of 16 residues. The chain's CDR3 is CATSRATGFLNEKLFF. The CDR3 nucleotides read TGTGCCACCAGCAGGGCCACCGGGTTCCTTAATGAAAAACTGTTTTTT.

J is TRBJ2-7 and V is TRBV19; 9 nucleotides match TRBD1. The CDR3 consists of 15 residues. Germline CDR1 LNHDA, CDR2 SQIVND (reference sequence). V lost 5 bases and J lost 9; bases outside the gene matches: 14. The CDR3 bases are TGTGCCAGTAGTGACGGGGGACAGGGAAATCAATGGCAGTACTTC. Translating gives CASSDGGQGNQWQYF.